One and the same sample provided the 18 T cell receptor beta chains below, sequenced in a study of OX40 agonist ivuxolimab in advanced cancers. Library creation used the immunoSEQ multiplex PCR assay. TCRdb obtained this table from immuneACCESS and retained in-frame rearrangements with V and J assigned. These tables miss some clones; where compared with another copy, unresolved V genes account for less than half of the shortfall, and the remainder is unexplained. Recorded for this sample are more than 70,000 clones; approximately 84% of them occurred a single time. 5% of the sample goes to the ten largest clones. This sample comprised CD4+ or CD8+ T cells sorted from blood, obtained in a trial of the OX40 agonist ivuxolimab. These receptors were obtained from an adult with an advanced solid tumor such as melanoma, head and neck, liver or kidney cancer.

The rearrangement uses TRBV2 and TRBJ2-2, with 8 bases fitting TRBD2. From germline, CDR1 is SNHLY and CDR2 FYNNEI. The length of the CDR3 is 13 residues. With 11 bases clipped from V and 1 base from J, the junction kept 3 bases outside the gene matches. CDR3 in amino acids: CALAGLNTGELFF. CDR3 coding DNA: TGTGCCTTAGCGGGACTGAACACCGGGGAGCTGTTTTTT.

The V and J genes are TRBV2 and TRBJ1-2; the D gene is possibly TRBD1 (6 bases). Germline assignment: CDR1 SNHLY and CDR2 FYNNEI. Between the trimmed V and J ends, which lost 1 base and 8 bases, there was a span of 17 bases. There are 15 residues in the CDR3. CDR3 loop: CASSEELGAGRGYTF. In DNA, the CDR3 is TGTGCCAGCAGTGAAGAATTGGGGGCAGGTCGCGGCTACACCTTC.

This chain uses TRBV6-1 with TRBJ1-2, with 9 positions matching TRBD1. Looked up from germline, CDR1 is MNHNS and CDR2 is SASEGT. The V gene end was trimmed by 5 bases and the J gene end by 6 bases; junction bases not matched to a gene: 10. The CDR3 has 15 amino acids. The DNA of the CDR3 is TGTGCCAGCAGTCACAGGGGGCGCGGTGCGGATGGCTACACCTTC. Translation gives CASSHRGRGADGYTF.

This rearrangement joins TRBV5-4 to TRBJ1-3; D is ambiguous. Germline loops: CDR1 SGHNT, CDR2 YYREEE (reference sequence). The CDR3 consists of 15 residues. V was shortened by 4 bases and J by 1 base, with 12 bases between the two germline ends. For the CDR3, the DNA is TGTGCCAGCAGCCAAACTACAGATTCTGGAAACACCATATATTTT. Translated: CASSQTTDSGNTIYF. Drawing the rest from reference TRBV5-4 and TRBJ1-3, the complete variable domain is ETGVTQSPTHLIKTRGQQVTLRCSSQSGHNTVSWYQQALGQGPQFIFQYYREEENGRGNFPPRFSGLQFPNYSSELNVNALELDDSALYLCASSQTTDSGNTIYFGEGSWLTVV.

The CDR3 coding sequence is TGTGCCAGCAGTTACTCGACAGGACTTACGAAGCAGTACTTC. Protein sequence: CASSYSTGLTKQYF. This chain connects TRBV6-6 to TRBJ2-7; a weak D match, TRBD1 (6 bases). The length of the CDR3 is 14 residues. Germline loops: CDR1 MNHNY, CDR2 SVGAGI (reference sequence). V gave up 0 bases and J gave up 8 bases, with 14 bases separating them.

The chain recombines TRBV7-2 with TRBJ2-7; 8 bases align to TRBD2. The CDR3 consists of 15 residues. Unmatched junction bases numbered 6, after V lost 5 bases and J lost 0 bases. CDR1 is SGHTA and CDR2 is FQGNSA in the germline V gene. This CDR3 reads CASSPGGGLSYEQYF. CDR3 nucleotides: TGTGCCAGCAGCCCCGGCGGGGGGCTCTCCTACGAGCAGTACTTC.

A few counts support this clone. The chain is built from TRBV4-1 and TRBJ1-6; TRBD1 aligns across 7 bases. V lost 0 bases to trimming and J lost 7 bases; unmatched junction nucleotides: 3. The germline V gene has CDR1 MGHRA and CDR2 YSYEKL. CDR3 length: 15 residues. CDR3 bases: TGCGCCAGCAGCCAAGAAGGACAGGAAAATTCACCCCTCCACTTT. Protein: CASSQEGQENSPLHF.

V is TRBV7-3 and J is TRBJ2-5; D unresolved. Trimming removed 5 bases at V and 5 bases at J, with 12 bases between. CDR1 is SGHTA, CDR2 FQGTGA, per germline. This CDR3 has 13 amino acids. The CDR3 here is CASSPTPRETQYF. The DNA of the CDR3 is TGTGCCAGCAGCCCAACCCCCCGGGAGACCCAGTACTTC.

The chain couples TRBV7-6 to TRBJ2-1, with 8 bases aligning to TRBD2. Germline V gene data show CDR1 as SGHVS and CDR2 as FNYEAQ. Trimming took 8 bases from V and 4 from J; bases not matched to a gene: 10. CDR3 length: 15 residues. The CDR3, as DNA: TGTGCCAGCGGCAAAGCGGGAGCGGGGTACAATGAGCAGTTCTTC. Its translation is CASGKAGAGYNEQFF.

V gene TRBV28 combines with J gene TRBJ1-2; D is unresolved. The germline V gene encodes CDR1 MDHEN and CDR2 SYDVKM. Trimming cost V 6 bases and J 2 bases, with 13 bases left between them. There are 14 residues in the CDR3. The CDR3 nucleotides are TGTGCCAGCAGCTTAAACGTACTGAACTATGGCTACACCTTC. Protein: CASSLNVLNYGYTF.

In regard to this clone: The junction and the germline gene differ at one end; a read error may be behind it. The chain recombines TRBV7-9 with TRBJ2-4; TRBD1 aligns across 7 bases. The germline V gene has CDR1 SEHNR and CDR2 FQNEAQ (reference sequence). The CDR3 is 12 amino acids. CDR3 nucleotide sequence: TGTGCCAGCAGTCGTAAAAAGGGACAGACCATCTTC. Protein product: CASSRKKGQTIF.

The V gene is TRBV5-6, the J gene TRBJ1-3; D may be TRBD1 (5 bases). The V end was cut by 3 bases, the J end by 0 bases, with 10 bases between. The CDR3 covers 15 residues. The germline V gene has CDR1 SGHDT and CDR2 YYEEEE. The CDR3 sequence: CASSWGRLSGNTIYF. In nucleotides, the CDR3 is TGTGCCAGCAGCTGGGGACGGCTCTCTGGAAACACCATATATTTT. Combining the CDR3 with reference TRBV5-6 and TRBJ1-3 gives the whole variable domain DAGVTQSPTHLIKTRGQQVTLRCSPKSGHDTVSWYQQALGQGPQFIFQYYEEEERQRGNFPDRFSGHQFPNYSSELNVNALLLGDSALYLCASSWGRLSGNTIYFGEGSWLTVV.

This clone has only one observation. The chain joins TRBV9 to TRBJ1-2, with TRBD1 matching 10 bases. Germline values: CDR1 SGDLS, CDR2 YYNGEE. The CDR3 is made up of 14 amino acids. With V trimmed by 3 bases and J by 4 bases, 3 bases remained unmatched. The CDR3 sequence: CASSAGQGIYGYTF. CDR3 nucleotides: TGTGCCAGCAGCGCGGGACAGGGGATCTATGGCTACACCTTC.

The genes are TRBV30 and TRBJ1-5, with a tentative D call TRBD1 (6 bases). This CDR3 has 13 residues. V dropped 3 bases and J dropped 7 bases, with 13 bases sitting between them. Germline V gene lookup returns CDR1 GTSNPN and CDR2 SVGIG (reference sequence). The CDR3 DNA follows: TGTGCCTGGAGCCGGAGGGGGGCCCAGCCCCAGCATTTT. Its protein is CAWSRRGAQPQHF. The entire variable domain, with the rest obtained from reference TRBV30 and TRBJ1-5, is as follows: SQTIHQWPATLVQPVGSPLSLECTVEGTSNPNLYWYRQAAGRGLQLLFYSVGIGQISSEVPQNLSASRPQDRQFILSSKKLLLSDSGFYLCAWSRRGAQPQHFGDGTRLSIL.

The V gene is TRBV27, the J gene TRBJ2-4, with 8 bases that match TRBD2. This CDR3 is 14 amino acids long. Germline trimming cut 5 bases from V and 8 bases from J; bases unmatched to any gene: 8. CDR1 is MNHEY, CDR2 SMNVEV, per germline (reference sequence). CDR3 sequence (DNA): TGTGCCAGCAGTACCCGTAGCGGGGCTGACATTCAGTACTTC. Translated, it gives CASSTRSGADIQYF.

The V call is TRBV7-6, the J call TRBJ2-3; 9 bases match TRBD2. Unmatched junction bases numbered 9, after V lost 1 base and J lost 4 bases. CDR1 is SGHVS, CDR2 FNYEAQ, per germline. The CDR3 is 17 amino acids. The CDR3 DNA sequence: TGTGCCAGCAGCTTAGTAGCGATAGCGGGAGACTCAGATACGCAGTATTTT. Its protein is CASSLVAIAGDSDTQYF.

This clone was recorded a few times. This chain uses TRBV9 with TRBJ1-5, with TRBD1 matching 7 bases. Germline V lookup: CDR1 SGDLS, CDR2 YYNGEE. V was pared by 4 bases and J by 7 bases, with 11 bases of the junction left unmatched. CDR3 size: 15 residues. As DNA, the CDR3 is TGTGCCAGCAGCCGGACAGGCATTCAAGGACAGCCCCAGCATTTT. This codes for CASSRTGIQGQPQHF.

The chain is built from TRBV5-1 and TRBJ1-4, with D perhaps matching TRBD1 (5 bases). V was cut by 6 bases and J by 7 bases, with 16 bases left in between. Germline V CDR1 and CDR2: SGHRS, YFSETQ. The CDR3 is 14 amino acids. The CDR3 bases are TGCGCCAGCACCCTAGACAGTTCTAGTGAAAAACTGTTTTTT. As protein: CASTLDSSSEKLFF.